Below, 29 T cell receptor beta chains from the same sample are listed, as sequenced in a study of long-term antiretroviral therapy in people with HIV. Runs used v3.0 of the immunoSEQ assay and were done at survey level. TCRdb's copy holds only in-frame clones and misses some; the assay was immunoSEQ multiplex PCR. The profile shows 16,000 or so clones, roughly 84% of them singletons. Material: unsorted PBMCs, obtained 0.5 years after starting antiretroviral therapy. These receptors all come from a middle-aged woman with HIV.

This chain links TRBV5-6 with TRBJ2-7; D gene ambiguous. CDR1 SGHDT and CDR2 YYEEEE come from the germline V gene. The CDR3 has 11 residues. V was cut by 2 bases and J by 3 bases, with 3 bases left in between. The CDR3 region is CASSFSYEQYF. CDR3 DNA: TGTGCCAGCAGCTTCAGCTACGAGCAGTACTTC.

This clone has only one observation. The chain couples TRBV7-9 to TRBJ2-5, with D unresolved. Trimming left V 0 bases short and J 1 base short, with 3 bases between. The CDR3 totals 13 residues. Germline-derived CDR1 and CDR2 are SEHNR and FQNEAQ (reference sequence). The CDR3 spells CASSLALQETQYF. CDR3 sequence (DNA): TGTGCCAGCAGCTTAGCCCTCCAAGAGACCCAGTACTTC.

This chain uses TRBV6-1 with TRBJ1-3; no definite D call. Germline loops: CDR1 MNHNS, CDR2 SASEGT. The CDR3 has 14 residues. Trimming shortened V by 5 bases and J by 2 bases, and 10 bases separated the two germline ends. The CDR3 sequence: CASSRSLTGNTIYF. For the CDR3, the DNA is TGTGCCAGCAGTAGGTCTCTAACTGGAAACACCATATATTTT.

This clone is categorized as medium-sized (0.01 to 0.1%). The chain uses TRBV7-9 and TRBJ2-1; 7 positions match TRBD2. CDR1 and CDR2 (germline): SEHNR, FQNEAQ (reference sequence). J gave up 1 base and V 2 bases, and 8 bases lay outside the gene matches. CDR3 size: 17 residues. CDR3 coding DNA: TGTGCCAGCAGCTTAAAGCTTGCGGGAGTTTCCTACAATGAGCAGTTCTTC. Its protein product is CASSLKLAGVSYNEQFF.

The V call is TRBV6-1, the J call TRBJ2-3; unclear D gene. Looked up from germline, CDR1 is MNHNS and CDR2 is SASEGT. CDR3 length: 12 amino acids. V gave up 6 bases and J gave up 6 bases, with 10 bases separating them. The CDR3 bases are TGTGCCAGCAGCGCCTACTGGGATACGCAGTATTTT. Translation gives CASSAYWDTQYF.

The V call is TRBV27, the J call TRBJ2-7; TRBD1 agrees at 10 bases. From germline, CDR1 is MNHEY and CDR2 SMNVEV (reference sequence). CDR3 length equals 14 residues. Trimming removed 5 bases from V and 2 bases from J; junction bases left unmatched: 3. The CDR3 spells CASSIGTGAYEQYF. CDR3 nucleotide sequence: TGTGCCAGCAGTATCGGGACAGGGGCCTACGAGCAGTACTTC.

The V gene is TRBV28, the J gene TRBJ2-6, with D perhaps TRBD1 (6 bases). The CDR3 is 16 residues long. Looked up from germline, CDR1 is MDHEN and CDR2 is SYDVKM. V lost 2 bases and J lost 3, with 11 bases in between. The CDR3 loop is CASSLIGGSGANVLTF. The CDR3 DNA follows: TGTGCCAGCAGTTTAATAGGGGGTAGTGGGGCCAACGTCCTGACTTTC.

The V call is TRBV5-1, the J call TRBJ2-7; the match to TRBD2 covers 12 bases. The CDR3 consists of 15 residues. The germline V gene encodes CDR1 SGHRS and CDR2 YFSETQ. The junction had 4 bases not matched to a gene; V was cut back by 2 bases and J by 4 bases. CDR3: CASSFSLAGGYEQYF. The CDR3 DNA follows: TGCGCCAGCAGCTTCTCCCTAGCGGGGGGGTACGAGCAGTACTTC. The entire variable domain, with the rest obtained from reference TRBV5-1 and TRBJ2-7, is as follows: KAGVTQTPRYLIKTRGQQVTLSCSPISGHRSVSWYQQTPGQGLQFLFEYFSETQRNKGNFPGRFSGRQFSNSRSEMNVSTLELGDSALYLCASSFSLAGGYEQYFGPGTRLTVT.

The V gene is TRBV7-3, the J gene TRBJ2-2; D ambiguous. The CDR3 runs to 14 residues. V was trimmed by 5 bases and J by 0 bases, leaving 7 bases between them. Germline values: CDR1 SGHTA, CDR2 FQGTGA. The CDR3 sequence: CASSHGTNTGELFF. In nucleotides, the CDR3 is TGTGCCAGCAGCCATGGAACGAACACCGGGGAGCTGTTTTTT.

This chain joins TRBV28 and TRBJ2-7, with D possibly being TRBD1 or TRBD2 (5 bases each). Germline V gene lookup returns CDR1 MDHEN and CDR2 SYDVKM. The CDR3 has 14 amino acids. Trimming stripped 6 bases from V and 4 bases from J, with 16 bases between. CDR3 nucleotide sequence: TGTGCCAGCAGACACTCCGGGACCAGATACGAGCAGTACTTC. It is translated as CASRHSGTRYEQYF.

V usage is TRBV6-5 and J usage is TRBJ2-7; 10 bases line up with TRBD2. This CDR3 comprises 15 residues. Germline trimming cut 0 bases from V and 4 bases from J; bases unmatched to any gene: 3. From germline, CDR1 is MNHEY and CDR2 SVGAGI. This chain's CDR3 is CASSYSAGGWYEQYF. The DNA for the CDR3 is TGTGCCAGCAGTTACTCAGCGGGAGGGTGGTACGAGCAGTACTTC.

The J gene is TRBJ1-1, the V gene TRBV27, with D hard to call. From germline, CDR1 is MNHEY and CDR2 SMNVEV (reference sequence). The CDR3 covers 14 residues. Trimming stripped 5 bases from V and 1 base from J, with 11 bases between. In nucleotides, the CDR3 is TGTGCCAGCAGTATCCGACAACCGAACACTGAAGCTTTCTTT. This codes for CASSIRQPNTEAFF.

CDR3 protein: CASTDRTVNQPQHF. The CDR3 DNA reads TGTGCCAGTACAGACCGGACAGTCAATCAGCCCCAGCATTTT. This chain uses TRBV19 with TRBJ1-5, with a weak D call TRBD1 (6 bases). V was clipped by 7 bases and J by 3 bases, with 13 bases between them. This CDR3 is built from 14 residues. In germline, CDR1 is LNHDA, CDR2 SQIVND (reference sequence).

V and J are TRBV19 and TRBJ2-7; D uncertain. V shed 1 base and J shed 2 bases, with 12 bases lying between them. Germline V lookup: CDR1 LNHDA, CDR2 SQIVND (reference sequence). This CDR3 comprises 15 residues. The CDR3 here is CASSIGVGSAYEQYF. Written as DNA, the CDR3 is TGTGCCAGTAGTATAGGCGTGGGCAGCGCCTACGAGCAGTACTTC.

This chain links TRBV5-1 with TRBJ2-3; TRBD1 aligns across 7 bases. CDR1 SGHRS and CDR2 YFSETQ come from the germline V gene. CDR3 length: 14 residues. V shed 3 bases, J shed 2 bases, and the junction held 3 bases outside the gene matches. The CDR3 nucleotides are TGCGCCAGCAGCTCGGACAGGTTCACAGATACGCAGTATTTT. This gives the protein CASSSDRFTDTQYF.

The gene calls are TRBV27 and TRBJ2-3, with D unresolved. This CDR3 is built from 16 residues. Germline CDR1 MNHEY, CDR2 SMNVEV (reference sequence). Trimming removed 6 bases at V and 0 bases at J, with 16 bases between. CDR3 loop: CASRSRLGPSTDTQYF. The CDR3 DNA reads as TGTGCCAGCAGGTCCCGACTGGGCCCTAGCACAGATACGCAGTATTTT.

The chain joins TRBV5-5 to TRBJ2-1; 11 positions match TRBD2. Trimming removed 4 bases from V and 6 bases from J; junction bases left unmatched: 6. CDR3 length equals 15 residues. Germline V CDR1 and CDR2: SGHKS, YYEKEE (reference sequence). The CDR3 DNA is TGTGCCAGCAGCATAATTAGCGGGGGGGGCAATGAGCAGTTCTTC. Translated: CASSIISGGGNEQFF.

The chain couples TRBV5-1 to TRBJ2-5; unclear D gene. Per the germline V gene, CDR1 is SGHRS and CDR2 is YFSETQ. CDR3 length: 14 amino acids. V was pared by 0 bases and J by 2 bases, with 8 bases between. The CDR3 DNA follows: TGCGCCAGCAGCTTGGATGACAATCAAGAGACCCAGTACTTC. Translation: CASSLDDNQETQYF. Full variable domain (remainder filled in from reference TRBV5-1 and TRBJ2-5): KAGVTQTPRYLIKTRGQQVTLSCSPISGHRSVSWYQQTPGQGLQFLFEYFSETQRNKGNFPGRFSGRQFSNSRSEMNVSTLELGDSALYLCASSLDDNQETQYFGPGTRLLVL.

The chain links TRBV28 to TRBJ2-7, with TRBD1 matching over 7 bases. The CDR3 is made up of 13 amino acids. The V gene end was trimmed by 8 bases and the J gene end by 3 bases; junction bases not matched to a gene: 7. Germline assignment: CDR1 MDHEN and CDR2 SYDVKM. This chain's CDR3 is CASADRVFYEQYF. The DNA for the CDR3 is TGTGCCAGCGCTGACAGGGTTTTCTACGAGCAGTACTTC. Full variable domain (missing parts from reference TRBV28 and TRBJ2-7): DVKVTQSSRYLVKRTGEKVFLECVQDMDHENMFWYRQDPGLGLRLIYFSYDVKMKEKGDIPEGYSVSREKKERFSLILESASTNQTSMYLCASADRVFYEQYFGPGTRLTVT.

The chain employs TRBV14 and TRBJ1-1; possibly TRBD1 for D (5 bases). The CDR3 has 18 residues. Germline loops: CDR1 SGHDN, CDR2 FVKESK. The germline V and J ends were trimmed by 1 base and 5 bases, with 23 bases remaining between them. CDR3 coding DNA: TGTGCCAGCAGCCAAGGAGGGGTATTTCGAAGTATTGGGACTGAAGCTTTCTTT. This codes for CASSQGGVFRSIGTEAFF.

The genes are TRBV5-1 and TRBJ2-5; TRBD2 agrees at 9 bases. The CDR3 runs to 14 residues. Germline V gene lookup returns CDR1 SGHRS and CDR2 YFSETQ. Losses at the gene ends were 5 bases for V and 5 bases for J; bases not matched to a gene: 7. CDR3 in DNA: TGCGCCAGCAGAGGCGGGAGGGCCGAGGAGACCCAGTACTTC. This gives the protein CASRGGRAEETQYF.

The chain employs TRBV6-6 and TRBJ2-2; no firm D call. In germline, CDR1 is MNHNY, CDR2 SVGAGI (reference sequence). V was clipped by 6 bases and J by 7 bases, with 12 bases between them. The CDR3 contains 13 residues. The DNA for the CDR3 is TGTGCCAGCAGCTCCCATTCGGGCGGGGAGCTGTTTTTT. Its translation: CASSSHSGGELFF.

The V and J genes are TRBV18 and TRBJ2-3; no clear D gene. The CDR3 is 15 amino acids. Germline assignment: CDR1 KGHSH and CDR2 LQKENI. The V and J ends lost 4 bases and 6 bases respectively, with 17 bases between them. The DNA for the CDR3 is TGTGCCAGCTCACTTGCCGGAACGCCGGCCGATACGCAGTATTTT. This codes for CASSLAGTPADTQYF.

This clone occurred a few times. The V gene is TRBV27, the J gene TRBJ2-7, with D possibly matching TRBD2 (6 bases). The ends were cut back, 4 bases at V and 6 bases at J, with 13 bases in the middle. The CDR3 contains 13 residues. The germline V gene has CDR1 MNHEY and CDR2 SMNVEV (reference sequence). CDR3 nucleotides: TGTGCCAGCAGTTCTGGCGGGGCGGTCGAGCAGTACTTC. This translates into CASSSGGAVEQYF.

The rearrangement joins TRBV5-4 to TRBJ2-7; D unclear. The germline gives CDR1 SGHNT, CDR2 YYREEE (reference sequence). The CDR3 is made up of 12 amino acids. V was shortened by 3 bases and J by 5 bases, with 9 bases between the two germline ends. The CDR3 here is CASSWANDEQYF. Written as DNA, the CDR3 is TGTGCCAGCAGCTGGGCAAATGACGAGCAGTACTTC.

The chain combines TRBV2 with TRBJ2-7; D gene unclear. Per the germline V gene, CDR1 is SNHLY and CDR2 is FYNNEI. V was shortened by 4 bases and J by 7 bases, with 8 bases between the two germline ends. This CDR3 is 11 amino acids long. In nucleotides, the CDR3 is TGTGCCAGCAGTGGGATTAGTGAGCAGTACTTC. This sequence encodes CASSGISEQYF.

DNA of the CDR3: TGTGCCAGCAGTGGGGGACTAGCCTACGAGCAGTACTTC. Protein sequence: CASSGGLAYEQYF. The J gene is TRBJ2-7, the V gene TRBV27, with 8 nucleotides matching TRBD2. Trimming at V came to 5 bases and at J to 2 bases, leaving 2 bases not matched to a gene. This CDR3 has 13 amino acids. Germline CDR1 reads MNHEY; CDR2 reads SMNVEV (reference sequence).

V is TRBV7-3 and J is TRBJ2-2; D not certain. The CDR3 length is 13 residues. Per the germline V gene, CDR1 is SGHTA and CDR2 is FQGTGA. Trimming took 6 bases from V and 6 from J, leaving 11 bases between them. CDR3 amino acids: CASSRSSSGELFF. As DNA, the CDR3 is TGTGCCAGCAGTCGGTCGAGTTCCGGGGAGCTGTTTTTT.

CDR3 residues: CASMGGTSGLSNLYEQYF. For the CDR3, the DNA is TGCGCCAGCATGGGAGGGACTAGCGGGCTTTCGAACCTCTACGAGCAGTACTTC. The chain carries TRBV5-1 and TRBJ2-7; 12 positions agree with TRBD2. V dropped 6 bases and J dropped 3; count of bases not matched to a gene: 16. CDR3 length: 18 amino acids. CDR1 is SGHRS and CDR2 is YFSETQ in the germline V gene.